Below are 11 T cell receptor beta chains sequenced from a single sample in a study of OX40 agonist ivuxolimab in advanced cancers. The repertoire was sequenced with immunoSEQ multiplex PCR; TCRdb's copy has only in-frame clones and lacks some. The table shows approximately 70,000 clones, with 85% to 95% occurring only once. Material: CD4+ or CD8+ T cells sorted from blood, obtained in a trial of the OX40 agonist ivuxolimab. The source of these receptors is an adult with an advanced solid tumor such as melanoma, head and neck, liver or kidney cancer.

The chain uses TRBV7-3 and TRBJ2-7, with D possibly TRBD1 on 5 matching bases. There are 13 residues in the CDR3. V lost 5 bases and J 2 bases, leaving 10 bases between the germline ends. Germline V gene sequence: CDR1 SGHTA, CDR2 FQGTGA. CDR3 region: CASSVGDTYEQYF. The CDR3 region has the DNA TGTGCCAGCAGCGTAGGGGATACCTACGAGCAGTACTTC.

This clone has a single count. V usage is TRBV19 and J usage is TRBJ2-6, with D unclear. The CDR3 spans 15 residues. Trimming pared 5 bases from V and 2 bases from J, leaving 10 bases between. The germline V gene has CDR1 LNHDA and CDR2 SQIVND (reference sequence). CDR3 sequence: CASSPGGAGANVLTF. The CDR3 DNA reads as TGTGCCAGTAGTCCCGGTGGGGCTGGGGCCAACGTCCTGACTTTC.

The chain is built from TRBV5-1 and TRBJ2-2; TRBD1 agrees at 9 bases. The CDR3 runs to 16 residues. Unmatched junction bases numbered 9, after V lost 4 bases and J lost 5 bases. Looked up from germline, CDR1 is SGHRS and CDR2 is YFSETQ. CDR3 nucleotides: TGCGCCAGCAGCGCCCGGACAGGGGCTGGGACCGGGGAGCTGTTTTTT. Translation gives CASSARTGAGTGELFF.

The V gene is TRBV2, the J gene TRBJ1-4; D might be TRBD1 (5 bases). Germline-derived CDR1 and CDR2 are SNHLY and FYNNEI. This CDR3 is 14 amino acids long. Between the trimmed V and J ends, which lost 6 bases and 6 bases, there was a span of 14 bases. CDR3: CASRASGLHEKLFF. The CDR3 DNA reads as TGTGCCAGCAGAGCCTCAGGGTTACATGAAAAACTGTTTTTT.

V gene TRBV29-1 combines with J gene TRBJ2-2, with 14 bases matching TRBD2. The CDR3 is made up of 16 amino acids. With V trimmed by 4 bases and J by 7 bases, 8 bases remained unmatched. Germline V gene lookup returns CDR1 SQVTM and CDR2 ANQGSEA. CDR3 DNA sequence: TGCAGCGTTGCCCCGGGACTAGCGGGGGTGAGCGGGGAGCTGTTTTTT. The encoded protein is CSVAPGLAGVSGELFF.

CDR3 loop: CAWSKDRQTPLHF. DNA of the CDR3: TGTGCCTGGAGTAAAGACAGGCAGACACCCCTCCACTTT. This rearrangement joins TRBV30 to TRBJ1-6; perhaps TRBD1 as D (6 bases). Germline-derived CDR1 and CDR2 are GTSNPN and SVGIG (reference sequence). This CDR3 has 13 residues. V was cut by 2 bases and J by 11 bases, with 13 bases left in between.

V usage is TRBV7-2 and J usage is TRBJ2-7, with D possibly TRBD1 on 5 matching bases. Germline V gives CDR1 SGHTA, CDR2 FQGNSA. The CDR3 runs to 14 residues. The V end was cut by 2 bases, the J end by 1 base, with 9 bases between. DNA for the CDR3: TGTGCCAGCAGCTTACGGGCAGGGTCCTACGAGCAGTACTTC. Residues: CASSLRAGSYEQYF.

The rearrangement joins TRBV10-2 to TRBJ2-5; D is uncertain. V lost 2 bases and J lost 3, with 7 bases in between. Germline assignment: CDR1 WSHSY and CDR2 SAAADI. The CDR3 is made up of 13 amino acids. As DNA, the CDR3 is TGCGCCAGCAGTGAGGTGGCGAAAGAGACCCAGTACTTC. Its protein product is CASSEVAKETQYF.

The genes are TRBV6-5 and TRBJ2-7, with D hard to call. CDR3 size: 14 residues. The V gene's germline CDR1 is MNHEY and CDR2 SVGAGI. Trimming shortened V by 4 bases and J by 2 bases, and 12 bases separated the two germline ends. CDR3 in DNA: TGTGCCAGCAGTTCCAACCCTCCCCCCTACGAGCAGTACTTC. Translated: CASSSNPPPYEQYF.

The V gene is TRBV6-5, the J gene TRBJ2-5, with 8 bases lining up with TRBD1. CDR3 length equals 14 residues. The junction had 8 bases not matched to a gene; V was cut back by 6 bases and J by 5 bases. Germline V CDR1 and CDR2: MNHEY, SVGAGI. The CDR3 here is CASRLQGAGETQYF. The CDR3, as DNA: TGTGCCAGCAGACTGCAGGGGGCGGGGGAGACCCAGTACTTC.

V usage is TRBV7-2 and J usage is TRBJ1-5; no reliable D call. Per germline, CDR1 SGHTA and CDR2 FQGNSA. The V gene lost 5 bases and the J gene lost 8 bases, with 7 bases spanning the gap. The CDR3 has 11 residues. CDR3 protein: CASSGLKPQHF. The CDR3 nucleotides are TGTGCCAGCAGCGGCCTGAAGCCCCAGCATTTT.